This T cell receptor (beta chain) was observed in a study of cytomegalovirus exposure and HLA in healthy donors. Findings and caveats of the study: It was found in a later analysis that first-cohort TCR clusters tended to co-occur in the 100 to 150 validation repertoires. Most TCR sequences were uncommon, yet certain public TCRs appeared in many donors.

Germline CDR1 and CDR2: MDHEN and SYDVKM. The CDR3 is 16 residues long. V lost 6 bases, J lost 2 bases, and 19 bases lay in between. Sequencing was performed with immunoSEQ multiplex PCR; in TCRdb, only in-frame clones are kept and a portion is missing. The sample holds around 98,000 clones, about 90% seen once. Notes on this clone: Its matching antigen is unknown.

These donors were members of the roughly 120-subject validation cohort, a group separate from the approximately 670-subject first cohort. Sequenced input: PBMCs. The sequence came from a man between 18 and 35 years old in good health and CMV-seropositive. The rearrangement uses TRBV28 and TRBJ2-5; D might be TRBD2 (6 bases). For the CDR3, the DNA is TGTGCCAGCAGGCCCCCCGCGGGCGGGGTTCAAGAGACCCAGTACTTC. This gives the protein CASRPPAGGVQETQYF.